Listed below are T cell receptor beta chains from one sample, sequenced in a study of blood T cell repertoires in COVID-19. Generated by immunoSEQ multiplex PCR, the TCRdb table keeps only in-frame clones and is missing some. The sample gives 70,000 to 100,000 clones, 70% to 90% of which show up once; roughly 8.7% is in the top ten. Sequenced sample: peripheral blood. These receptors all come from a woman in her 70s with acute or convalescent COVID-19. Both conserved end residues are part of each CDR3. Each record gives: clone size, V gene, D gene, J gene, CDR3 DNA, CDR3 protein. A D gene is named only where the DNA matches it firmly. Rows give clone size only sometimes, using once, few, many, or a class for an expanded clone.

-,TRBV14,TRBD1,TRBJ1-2,TGTGCCAGCAGCCACGGGACAGGGGCCCTAAACTATGGCTACACCTTC,CASSHGTGALNYGYTF
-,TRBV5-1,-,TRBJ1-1,TGCGCCAGCAGCTTGGCCGGCGGTGAAGCTTTCTTT,CASSLAGGEAFF
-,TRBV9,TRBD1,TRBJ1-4,TGTGCCAGCAGCGGCTACAATGAGGACAGGGAAAAACTGTTTTTT,CASSGYNEDREKLFF
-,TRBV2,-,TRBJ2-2,TGTGCCAGCAACGGGAACACCGGGGAGCTGTTTTTT,CASNGNTGELFF
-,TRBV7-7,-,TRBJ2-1,TGTGCTAGCAGCTTACAGTACGGGACTTCCCATTACAATGAGCAGTTCTTC,CASSLQYGTSHYNEQFF
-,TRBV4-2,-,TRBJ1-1,TGTGCCAGCAGCCTAGCCGCGGAACTCCCTGAAGCTTTCTTT,CASSLAAELPEAFF
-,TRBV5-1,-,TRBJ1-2,TGCGCCAGCAGCTTGGGCCGGGAGCTCCAATACTATGGCTACACCTTC,CASSLGRELQYYGYTF
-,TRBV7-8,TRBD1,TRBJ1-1,TGTGCCAGCAGCCGTCTAACAGGGGGCGGATTCACTGAAGCTTTCTTT,CASSRLTGGGFTEAFF
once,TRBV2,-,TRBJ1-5,TGTGCCAGCAGTGAGGAGGGGTATCAGCCCCAGCATTTT,CASSEEGYQPQHF
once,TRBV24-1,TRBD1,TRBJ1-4,TGTGCCACCAGTGATTCCGGGACAGTTAATGAAAAACTGTTTTTT,CATSDSGTVNEKLFF
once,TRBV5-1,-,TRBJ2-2,TGCGCCAGCAGGCTGCGGGATTCGAACACCGGGGAGCTGTTTTTT,CASRLRDSNTGELFF
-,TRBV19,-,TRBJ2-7,TGTGCCAGTAGTCAGGCAGGAAATTTATACGAGCAGTACTTC,CASSQAGNLYEQYF
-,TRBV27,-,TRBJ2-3,TGTGCCAGCAGTTCCCTAGCGGATACGCAGTATTTT,CASSSLADTQYF
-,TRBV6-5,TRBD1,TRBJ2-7,TGTGCCAGCAGTTCGGGGGGGACAGGGGGCTACGAGCAGTACTTC,CASSSGGTGGYEQYF
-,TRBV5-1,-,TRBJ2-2,TGCGCCAGCAGCCCCCAATTGATAGCGGAGTTCACCGGGGAGCTGTTTTTT,CASSPQLIAEFTGELFF
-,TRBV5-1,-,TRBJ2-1,TGCGCCAGCAGCTTCATAGCGGAACTTTACAATGAGCAGTTCTTC,CASSFIAELYNEQFF
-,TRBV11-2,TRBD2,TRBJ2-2,TGTGCCAGCAGCCTAGCGGGAGGGACCGGGGAGCTGTTTTTT,CASSLAGGTGELFF
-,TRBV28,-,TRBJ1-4,TGTGCCAGCAGTTTAAATGTAGGGGCTGGTAATGAAAAACTGTTTTTT,CASSLNVGAGNEKLFF
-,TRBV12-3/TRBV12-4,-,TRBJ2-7,TGTGCCAGCAGTTTCAGAGGGGGCGAGCAGTACTTC,CASSFRGGEQYF
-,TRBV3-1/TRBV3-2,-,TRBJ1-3,TGTGCCAGCAGCCAAGAAGGAGTCTGGGTATCCGGAAACACCATATATTTT,CASSQEGVWVSGNTIYF
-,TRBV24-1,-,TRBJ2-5,TGTGCCACCAGTACTTCACAGGTTGGGCAAGAGACCCAGTACTTC,CATSTSQVGQETQYF
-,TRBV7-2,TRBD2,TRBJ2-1,TGTGCCAGCAGCGCTAGCGGGGGGTTCAATGAGCAGTTCTTC,CASSASGGFNEQFF
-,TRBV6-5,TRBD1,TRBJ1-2,TGTGCCAGCACGGTGACAGGGATGAAATTCTATGGCTACACCTTC,CASTVTGMKFYGYTF
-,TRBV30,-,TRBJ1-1,TGTGCCTGGGAGATCGGGAACACTGAAGCTTTCTTT,CAWEIGNTEAFF
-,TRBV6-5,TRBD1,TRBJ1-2,TGTGCCAGCACCCTGGAGGACAGGGACAATGGCTACACCTTC,CASTLEDRDNGYTF
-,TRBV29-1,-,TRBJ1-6,TGCAGCGTTAGCACAGGGTTCGACTCACCCCTCCACTTT,CSVSTGFDSPLHF
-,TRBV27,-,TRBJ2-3,TGTGCCAGCAGTTTATTGGAGGGAAACACAGATACGCAGTATTTT,CASSLLEGNTDTQYF
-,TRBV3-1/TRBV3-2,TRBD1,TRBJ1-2,TGTGCCAGCAGCCCCTTACCGGGACAGGAACCTAACTATGGCTACACCTTC,CASSPLPGQEPNYGYTF
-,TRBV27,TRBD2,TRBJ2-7,TGTGCCAGCAGTTTCGTAGCGGGAACAGCGGGGGAGCAGTACTTC,CASSFVAGTAGEQYF
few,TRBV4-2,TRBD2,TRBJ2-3,TGTGCCAGCAGCGAGAGCGGGGGTCGAGCAGATACGCAGTATTTT,CASSESGGRADTQYF
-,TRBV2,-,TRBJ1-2,TGTGCCAGCACCGGGGGGCCGGAAGGCTACACCTTC,CASTGGPEGYTF
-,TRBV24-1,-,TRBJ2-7,TGTGCCACCAGTGATCCGGCTACAGGGCTCGAGCAGTACTTC,CATSDPATGLEQYF
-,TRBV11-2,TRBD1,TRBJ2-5,TGTGCCAGCAGCTTGATTCCGGGACAGGGGCCAGAGACCCAGTACTTC,CASSLIPGQGPETQYF
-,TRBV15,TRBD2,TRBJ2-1,TGTGCCACCAGCAGAGATAACACTTGGGGGGGGAATGAGCAGTTCTTC,CATSRDNTWGGNEQFF
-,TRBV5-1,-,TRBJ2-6,TGCGCCAGCAGGAGGTTCTCTGGGGCCAACGTCCTGACTTTC,CASRRFSGANVLTF
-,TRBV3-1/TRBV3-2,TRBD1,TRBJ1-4,TGTGCCAGCAGCCAACCGGGACAGGGTTTGGGGAAACTGTTTTTT,CASSQPGQGLGKLFF
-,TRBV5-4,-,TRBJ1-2,TGTGCCAGCAGCTTGGAGGCGGTTGGATTGTCTGGCTACACCTTC,CASSLEAVGLSGYTF
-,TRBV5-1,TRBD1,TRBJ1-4,TGCGCCAGCAGTTCAGGGGGAACTAATGAAAAACTGTTTTTT,CASSSGGTNEKLFF
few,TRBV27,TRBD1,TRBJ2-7,TGTGCCAGCAGTCTGGGACAGGCAATCTACGAGCAGTACTTC,CASSLGQAIYEQYF
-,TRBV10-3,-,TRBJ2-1,TGTGCCATCACTGCGGACAGGAGGGATGAGCAGTTCTTC,CAITADRRDEQFF
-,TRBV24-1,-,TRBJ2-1,TGTGCCACCAGTGACCCGGGGAGTAGCTCCTACAATGAGCAGTTCTTC,CATSDPGSSSYNEQFF
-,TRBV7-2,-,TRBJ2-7,TGTGCCAGCAGCTTAGGCCCCGGGGGGCTATCCGAGCAGTACTTC,CASSLGPGGLSEQYF
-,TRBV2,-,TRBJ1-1,TGTGCCAGCAGTTACGGCTTAGGAGTGAACACTGAAGCTTTCTTT,CASSYGLGVNTEAFF
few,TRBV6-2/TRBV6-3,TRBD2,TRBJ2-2,TGTGCCAGCAGTTGGGCAACTAGCGGGAATCGGAACACCGGGGAGCTGTTTTTT,CASSWATSGNRNTGELFF
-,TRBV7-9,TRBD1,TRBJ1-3,TGTGCCAGCAGCCAGACAGGGGGCTCCGGAAACACCATATATTTT,CASSQTGGSGNTIYF
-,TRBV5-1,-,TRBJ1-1,TGCGCCAGCAGCCCAATGACAGAAACTGAAGCTTTCTTT,CASSPMTETEAFF
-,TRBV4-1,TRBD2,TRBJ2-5,TGCGCCAGCAGCCAACCGGGACTACAACAAGAGACCCAGTACTTC,CASSQPGLQQETQYF
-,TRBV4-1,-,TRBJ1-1,TGCGCCAGCAGCCAAGATCGAGTGAACACTGAAGCTTTCTTT,CASSQDRVNTEAFF
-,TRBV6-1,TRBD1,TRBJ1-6,TGTGCCAGCAGTGAAGCGGTGGGGGGACAGGGGAGGTCACCCCTCCACTTT,CASSEAVGGQGRSPLHF
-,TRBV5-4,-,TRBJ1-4,TGTGCCAGCAGCTTGTCGTCAACTAATGAAAAACTGTTTTTT,CASSLSSTNEKLFF